Sequencing of this T cell receptor beta chain was carried out in a study of T cell responses to AZD1222 COVID-19 vaccine. General study findings and limits: Mostly white British, mostly female donors; authors suggested clonal diversity may be underestimated.

This table comes from immunoSEQ multiplex PCR, and its TCRdb copy is limited to in-frame clones, with some not included. The table has fewer than 70,000 clones, 80% seen once; the top ten hold over 13%. The CDR3 is 13 residues long. CDR1 and CDR2 (germline): LGHDT, YNNKEL (reference sequence). Trimming removed 3 bases from V and 7 bases from J, with 10 bases in between. Points on this clone: Its antigen is unknown.

The TCR originated in an adult who received the AZD1222 COVID-19 vaccine. The chain is built from TRBV3-1 (or the pseudogene TRBV3-2) and TRBJ1-5; no definite D call. Sequencing used peripheral blood, obtained 28 days after the second AZD1222 dose. The chain's CDR3 is CASSQGREQPQHF. CDR3 nucleotide sequence: TGTGCCAGCAGCCAGGGCCGGGAACAGCCCCAGCATTTT.